Listed below are T cell receptor beta chains from one sample, sequenced in a study of CD8+CD57+ T cells in acquired aplastic anemia. From the reads, TCRdb called clonotypes with MiXCR, one entry per CDR3 protein. The sample holds roughly 150,000 distinct CDR3 sequences, around 45% seen once. The source material was sorted CD4+, CD8+, or CD8+CD57+ T cells (not recorded which) from PBMCs. These receptors came from a human donor in good health. Both conserved end residues are part of each CDR3. A D gene is named only where the DNA matches it firmly. The size field is filled for only some rows; it gives once, few, many or a size class.

j_call: TRBJ2-1; cdr3_length: 14; v_call: TRBV19; d_call: .; clone_size: .; cdr3_aa: CASSANWLSNEQFF; cdr3_nt: TGTGCCAGTAGTGCTAATTGGTTATCCAATGAGCAGTTCTTC
j_call: TRBJ1-2; cdr3_length: 16; v_call: TRBV7-9; d_call: .; clone_size: many; cdr3_aa: CASSLWGGGLGSGYTF; cdr3_nt: TGTGCCAGCAGCTTATGGGGCGGGGGATTAGGGTCGGGCTACACCTTC
j_call: TRBJ2-7; cdr3_length: 14; v_call: TRBV19; d_call: .; clone_size: .; cdr3_aa: CASSILGGTYEQYF; cdr3_nt: TGTGCCAGTAGTATATTAGGCGGGACCTACGAGCAGTACTTC
j_call: TRBJ2-7; cdr3_length: 15; v_call: TRBV7-2; d_call: TRBD2; clone_size: .; cdr3_aa: CASSSTGAGGYEQYF; cdr3_nt: TGTGCCAGCAGCTCAACTGGGGCGGGGGGCTACGAGCAGTACTTC
j_call: TRBJ1-5; cdr3_length: 13; v_call: TRBV20-1; d_call: .; clone_size: many; cdr3_aa: CSALRVTNQPQHF; cdr3_nt: TGCAGTGCTCTGAGGGTGACCAATCAGCCCCAGCATTTT
j_call: TRBJ1-1; cdr3_length: 15; v_call: TRBV10-3; d_call: TRBD1; clone_size: .; cdr3_aa: CAISDRTGRVTEAFF; cdr3_nt: TGTGCCATCAGTGACCGGACAGGGCGAGTCACTGAAGCTTTCTTT
j_call: TRBJ1-5; cdr3_length: 16; v_call: TRBV4-2; d_call: .; clone_size: many; cdr3_aa: CASSPNTPGRGEPQHF; cdr3_nt: TGTGCCAGCAGCCCTAACACCCCGGGACGAGGGGAGCCCCAGCATTTT
j_call: TRBJ2-3; cdr3_length: 15; v_call: TRBV25-1; d_call: TRBD2; clone_size: .; cdr3_aa: CASSATSGGLDTQYF; cdr3_nt: TGTGCCAGCAGTGCGACTAGCGGGGGGTTAGATACGCAGTATTTT
j_call: TRBJ1-2; cdr3_length: 15; v_call: TRBV12-3/TRBV12-4; d_call: .; clone_size: few; cdr3_aa: CASSVADSANYGYTF; cdr3_nt: TGTGCCAGCAGCGTAGCGGACAGCGCTAACTATGGCTACACCTTC
j_call: TRBJ2-5; cdr3_length: 15; v_call: TRBV14; d_call: TRBD1; clone_size: many; cdr3_aa: CASSAGQGSSSTQYF; cdr3_nt: TGTGCCAGCAGCGCAGGACAGGGCAGCAGTAGTACCCAGTACTTC
j_call: TRBJ2-7; cdr3_length: 13; v_call: TRBV27; d_call: TRBD1; clone_size: many; cdr3_aa: CASSRQGFNEQYF; cdr3_nt: TGTGCCAGCAGTCGACAGGGTTTCAACGAGCAGTACTTC
j_call: TRBJ2-1; cdr3_length: 15; v_call: TRBV27; d_call: .; clone_size: .; cdr3_aa: CASSYGLRAYNEQFF; cdr3_nt: TGTGCCAGCAGTTACGGACTGCGGGCCTACAATGAGCAGTTCTTC
j_call: TRBJ1-2; cdr3_length: 17; v_call: TRBV15; d_call: .; clone_size: many; cdr3_aa: CATSRGAGIRMGDGYTF; cdr3_nt: TGTGCCACCAGCAGAGGGGCCGGGATACGCATGGGGGATGGCTACACCTTC